These 9 T cell receptor beta chains share one sample of origin, sequenced in a study of immune cell composition in non-small cell lung cancer. Repertoires were generated with immunoSEQ multiplex PCR, while TCRdb's copy carries only in-frame clones and drops some. This sample has about 4,800 clones; roughly 80% occur once, and the top ten carry 10% to 15%. The sample consisted of lung tumor tissue. These receptors originate from a human donor with non-small cell lung cancer.

This clone appeared a single time. The chain carries TRBV7-9 and TRBJ2-7; D uncertain. V was pared by 6 bases and J by 6 bases, with 15 bases between. This CDR3 is 13 amino acids long. Germline lookup yields CDR1 SEHNR and CDR2 FQNEAQ (reference sequence). The CDR3 bases are TGTGCCAGCAGGGACGGGCCCTCCCCCGAGCAGTACTTC. This translates into CASRDGPSPEQYF.

The chain has TRBV11-2 and TRBJ1-6; D ambiguous. CDR3 length: 16 amino acids. Trimming took off 1 base at V and 6 bases at J, with 13 bases between the two ends. Germline V gene data show CDR1 as SGHAT and CDR2 as FQNNGV. In DNA, the CDR3 is TGTGCCAGCAGCTTAGGAGGGTTAGGACCTAATTCACCCCTCCACTTT. Its translation: CASSLGGLGPNSPLHF.

The J gene is TRBJ2-5, the V gene TRBV5-1; a possible D gene is TRBD2 (6 bases). V was clipped by 5 bases and J by 1 base, with 12 bases between them. Germline V CDR1 and CDR2: SGHRS, YFSETQ. The CDR3 runs to 14 residues. CDR3 DNA: TGCGCCAGCAGTTTAGGGGACTCCCAAGAGACCCAGTACTTC. It specifies CASSLGDSQETQYF.

The rearrangement joins TRBV9 to TRBJ1-2; TRBD1 aligns across 7 bases. The CDR3 extends over 14 amino acids. The J segment lost 5 bases and the V segment lost 3 bases, leaving 7 bases of the junction unmatched. From germline, CDR1 is SGDLS and CDR2 YYNGEE. The CDR3 sequence is CASSAQGGLYGYTF. CDR3 in DNA: TGTGCCAGCAGCGCCCAGGGGGGCCTATATGGCTACACCTTC.

The rearrangement links TRBV28 to TRBJ1-5; D remains ambiguous. The V end lost 2 bases, the J end lost 2 bases, and 10 bases lay between the germline ends. Germline loops: CDR1 MDHEN, CDR2 SYDVKM. CDR3 length: 15 amino acids. This CDR3 is CASSLDPQGNQPQHF. The CDR3 DNA is TGTGCCAGCAGTTTAGACCCCCAGGGCAATCAGCCCCAGCATTTT.

The V gene is TRBV7-9, the J gene TRBJ2-3, with D tentatively TRBD2 (6 bases). This CDR3 is 17 amino acids long. Germline V lookup: CDR1 SEHNR, CDR2 FQNEAQ (reference sequence). V lost 1 base, J lost 2 bases, and 16 bases lay in between. The CDR3 here is CASSLGRDSGYTDTQYF. For the CDR3, the DNA is TGTGCCAGCAGCTTAGGCAGGGACTCGGGTTACACAGATACGCAGTATTTT. Filled out from reference TRBV7-9 and TRBJ2-3, the complete variable domain reads DTGVSQNPRHKITKRGQNVTFRCDPISEHNRLYWYRQTLGQGPEFLTYFQNEAQLEKSRLLSDRFSAERPKGSFSTLEIQRTEQGDSAMYLCASSLGRDSGYTDTQYFGPGTRLTVL.

The chain couples TRBV7-6 to TRBJ1-1; TRBD1 matches at 9 bases. The junction had 8 bases not matched to a gene; V was cut back by 5 bases and J by 4 bases. This CDR3 region has 15 residues. Germline V gene data show CDR1 as SGHVS and CDR2 as FNYEAQ. The chain's CDR3 is CASSPKTGGSTEAFF. The CDR3 DNA follows: TGTGCCAGCAGCCCGAAGACAGGGGGGAGCACTGAAGCTTTCTTT.

The chain recombines TRBV5-1 with TRBJ2-1; TRBD2 agrees at 8 bases. Germline lookup yields CDR1 SGHRS and CDR2 YFSETQ. With V trimmed by 2 bases and J by 8 bases, 9 bases remained unmatched. This CDR3 is 15 amino acids long. The CDR3 DNA sequence: TGCGCCAGCAGCTTTGGCCTAGCGGGTCTGGATGAGCAGTTCTTC. Protein product: CASSFGLAGLDEQFF. The whole variable domain, remainder taken from reference TRBV5-1 and TRBJ2-1, is KAGVTQTPRYLIKTRGQQVTLSCSPISGHRSVSWYQQTPGQGLQFLFEYFSETQRNKGNFPGRFSGRQFSNSRSEMNVSTLELGDSALYLCASSFGLAGLDEQFFGPGTRLTVL.

The V gene is TRBV6-9, the J gene TRBJ2-5; D is uncertain. This CDR3 has 13 amino acids. V lost 8 bases and J 5 bases, leaving 15 bases between the germline ends. CDR1 is MNHGY and CDR2 is SVAAGI in the germline V gene. The CDR3 protein is CASRSPDVETQYF. For the CDR3, the DNA is TGTGCCAGCCGGTCCCCGGACGTCGAGACCCAGTACTTC.